The source of this T cell receptor beta chain is a study of blood T cell repertoires in COVID-19. About the research overall: There were acute and convalescent COVID-19 samples, and they came from the United States, Italy and Spain.

This CDR3 has 14 residues. Looked up from germline, CDR1 is WSHSY and CDR2 is SAAADI. V was clipped by 7 bases and J by 1 base; unmatched bases: 6. Profiling relied on immunoSEQ multiplex PCR, and the TCRdb table lists in-frame clones only, not all of them. The sample consists of 200,000 to 300,000 clones, roughly four fifths of them appearing once. The specimen was peripheral blood. This clonotype was sampled from a woman aged 60-70 years with active or convalescent COVID-19. The chain is built from TRBV10-2 and TRBJ2-7, with TRBD2 matching over 8 bases. This CDR3 is CASTGGRQSYEQYF. The CDR3 DNA reads as TGCGCCAGCACGGGAGGGAGACAGTCCTACGAGCAGTACTTC.